The 5 T cell receptor beta chains presented below share a single source sample, sequenced in a study of T cell changes during pregnancy in multiple sclerosis. Profiled with immunoSEQ multiplex PCR; TCRdb holds only in-frame clones, not every one. The repertoire holds around 67,000 clones, almost 90% seen once, with around 9.5% in the top ten. The source was peripheral blood, collected after pregnancy. These receptors were obtained from a female donor in good health, enrolled as a control in a pregnancy study.

V and J are TRBV7-9 and TRBJ1-5, with D perhaps TRBD1 (6 bases). In germline, CDR1 is SEHNR, CDR2 FQNEAQ (reference sequence). CDR3 length: 17 residues. The V and J ends lost 5 bases and 7 bases respectively, with 24 bases between them. CDR3 in amino acids: CASSPIGPAGGGQPQHF. The DNA for the CDR3 is TGTGCCAGCAGCCCAATAGGGCCCGCGGGGGGCGGACAGCCCCAGCATTTT.

This clone was counted a few times. V gene TRBV7-2 combines with J gene TRBJ1-1, with 8 bases aligning to TRBD1. V lost 7 bases and J lost 1; bases outside the gene matches: 11. The CDR3 has 16 residues. Germline loops: CDR1 SGHTA, CDR2 FQGNSA. The CDR3 here is CASTQGWQGANTEAFF. The DNA of the CDR3 is TGTGCCAGCACCCAAGGGTGGCAGGGGGCGAACACTGAAGCTTTCTTT.

V usage is TRBV6-8 and J usage is TRBJ2-5; 9 nucleotides align to TRBD2. V lost 6 bases to trimming and J lost 7 bases; unmatched junction nucleotides: 18. The CDR3 runs to 17 residues. Germline V gene data show CDR1 as MNHGY and CDR2 as SAAAGT. CDR3 region: CASRSDRDSGRMVTQYF. The CDR3 bases are TGTGCCAGCAGATCTGACAGGGATAGCGGGAGAATGGTGACCCAGTACTTC.

The V gene is TRBV27, the J gene TRBJ2-3; D remains ambiguous. The ends were cut back, 0 bases at V and 6 bases at J, with 7 bases in the middle. This CDR3 is built from 13 residues. Germline V gene lookup returns CDR1 MNHEY and CDR2 SMNVEV (reference sequence). CDR3 amino acids: CASSLSTADTQYF. In DNA form, the CDR3 reads TGTGCCAGCAGTTTATCGACTGCGGATACGCAGTATTTT.

This chain joins TRBV10-3 and TRBJ1-1; 9 nucleotides agree with TRBD1. The J segment lost 1 base and the V segment lost 5 bases, leaving 8 bases of the junction unmatched. The CDR3 consists of 16 residues. CDR1 and CDR2 from the germline V gene are ENHRY and SYGVKD. The CDR3 region is CAISFDPGQGNTEAFF. In DNA, the CDR3 is TGTGCCATCAGTTTTGACCCGGGACAGGGGAACACTGAAGCTTTCTTT.